The present entry profiles one T cell receptor beta chain with its context. Assay: immunoSEQ multiplex PCR; the TCRdb copy retains only in-frame clones and omits some. The profile shows some 25,000 clones, around 86% of them singletons. The sample belongs to a study of blood T cell repertoires in COVID-19. The ends lost 5 bases at V and 3 bases at J; junction bases unmatched: 4. The V gene's germline CDR1 is MNHEY and CDR2 SMNVEV (reference sequence). The CDR3 consists of 15 residues. The J gene is TRBJ2-1, the V gene TRBV27, with 10 bases that match TRBD2. This sequence was found in a man between 50 and 59 years old with active COVID-19. Sequencing was carried out using peripheral blood. The CDR3: CASSRLAGVYNEQFF. CDR3 nucleotide sequence: TGTGCCAGCAGTCGGCTAGCGGGGGTCTACAATGAGCAGTTCTTC.